The 2 T cell receptor beta chains reported below all come from one sample, sequenced in a study of shared clonotypes between healthy human individuals. The protocol was immunoSEQ multiplex PCR, while the TCRdb copy is restricted to in-frame clones and leaves out a portion. The sample includes about a million clones, 60% to 85% seen only once; the top ten take 0.89%. Input material: memory CD4+ T cells from PBMCs. The subset: CD45RA-negative fraction. The receptors were gathered from a man aged 18 to 30 in good health. Some clones in this sample may be carry-over from other donors' samples.

The J gene is TRBJ2-3, the V gene TRBV28, with D tentatively TRBD2 (6 bases). Germline lookup yields CDR1 MDHEN and CDR2 SYDVKM. With 3 bases removed from V and 4 bases from J, the gap between germline ends came to 11 bases. CDR3 size: 14 residues. The CDR3 sequence is CASSFGGWSDTQYF. The CDR3 bases are TGTGCCAGCAGTTTCGGGGGTTGGTCAGATACGCAGTATTTT.

In its sample, this clone was seen a few times. J is TRBJ1-5 and V is TRBV28, with D unresolved. V lost 3 bases and J lost 6, with 15 bases in between. Germline V lookup: CDR1 MDHEN, CDR2 SYDVKM. CDR3 size: 15 residues. The CDR3 bases are TGTGCCAGCAGTTTTATGTCAGAATTGACTCAGCCCCAGCATTTT. Protein: CASSFMSELTQPQHF.